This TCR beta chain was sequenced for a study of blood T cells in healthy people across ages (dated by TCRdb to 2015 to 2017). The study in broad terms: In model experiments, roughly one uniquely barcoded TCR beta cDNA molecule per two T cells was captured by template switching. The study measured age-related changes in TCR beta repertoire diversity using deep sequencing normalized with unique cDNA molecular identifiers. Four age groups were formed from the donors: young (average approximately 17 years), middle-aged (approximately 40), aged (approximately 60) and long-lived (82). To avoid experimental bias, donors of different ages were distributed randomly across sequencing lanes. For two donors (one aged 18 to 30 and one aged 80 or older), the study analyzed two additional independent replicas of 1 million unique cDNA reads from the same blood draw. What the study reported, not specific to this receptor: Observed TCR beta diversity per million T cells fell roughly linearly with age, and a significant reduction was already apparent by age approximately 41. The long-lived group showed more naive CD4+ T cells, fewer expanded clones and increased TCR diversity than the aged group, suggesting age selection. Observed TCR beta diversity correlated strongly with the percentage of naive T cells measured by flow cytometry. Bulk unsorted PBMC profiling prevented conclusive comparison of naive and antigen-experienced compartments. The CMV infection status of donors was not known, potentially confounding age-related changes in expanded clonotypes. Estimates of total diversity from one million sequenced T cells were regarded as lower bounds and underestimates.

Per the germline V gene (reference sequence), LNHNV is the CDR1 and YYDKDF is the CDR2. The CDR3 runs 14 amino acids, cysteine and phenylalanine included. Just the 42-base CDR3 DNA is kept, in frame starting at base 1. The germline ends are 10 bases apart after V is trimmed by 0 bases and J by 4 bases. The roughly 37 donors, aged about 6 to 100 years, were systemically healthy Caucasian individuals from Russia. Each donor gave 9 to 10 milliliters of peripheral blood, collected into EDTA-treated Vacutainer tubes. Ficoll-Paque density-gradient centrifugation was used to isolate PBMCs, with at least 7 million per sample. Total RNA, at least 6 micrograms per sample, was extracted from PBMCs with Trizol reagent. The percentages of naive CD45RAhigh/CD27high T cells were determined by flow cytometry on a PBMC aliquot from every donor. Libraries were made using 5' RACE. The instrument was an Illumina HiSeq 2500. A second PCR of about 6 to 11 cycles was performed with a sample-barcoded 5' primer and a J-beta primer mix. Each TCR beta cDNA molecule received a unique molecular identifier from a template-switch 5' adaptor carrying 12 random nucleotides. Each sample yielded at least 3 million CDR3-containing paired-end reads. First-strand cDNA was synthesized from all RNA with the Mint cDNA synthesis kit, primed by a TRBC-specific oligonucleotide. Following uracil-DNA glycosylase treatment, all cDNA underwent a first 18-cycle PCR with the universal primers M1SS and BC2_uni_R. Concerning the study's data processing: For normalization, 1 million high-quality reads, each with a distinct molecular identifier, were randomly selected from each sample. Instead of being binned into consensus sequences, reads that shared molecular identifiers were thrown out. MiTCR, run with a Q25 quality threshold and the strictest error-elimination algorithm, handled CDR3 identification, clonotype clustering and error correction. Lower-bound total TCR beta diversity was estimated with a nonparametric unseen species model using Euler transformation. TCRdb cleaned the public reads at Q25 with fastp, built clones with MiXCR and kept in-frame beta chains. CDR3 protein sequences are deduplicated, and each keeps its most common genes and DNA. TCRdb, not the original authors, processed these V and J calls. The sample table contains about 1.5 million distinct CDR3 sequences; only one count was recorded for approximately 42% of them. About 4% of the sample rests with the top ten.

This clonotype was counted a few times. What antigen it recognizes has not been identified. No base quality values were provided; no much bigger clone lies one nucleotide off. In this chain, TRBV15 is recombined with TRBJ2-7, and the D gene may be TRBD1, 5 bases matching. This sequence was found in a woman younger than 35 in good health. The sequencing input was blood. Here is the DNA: TGTGCCACCAGCAGAGATCCCAGGGCGTACGAGCAGTACTTC. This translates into CATSRDPRAYEQYF.